Given below is one T cell receptor (beta chain) in context. This entry comes from a study of blood T cell repertoires in COVID-19. Turning to the study itself: The study drew acute and convalescent COVID-19 samples from the United States, Italy and Spain. Sources were T cells, B-cell-depleted T cells, or PBMCs; the material itself was cDNA or gDNA.

Germline V lookup: CDR1 SGHRS, CDR2 YFSETQ. This CDR3 region has 15 residues. V dropped 3 bases and J dropped 8 bases, with 18 bases sitting between them. Study processing details: Nucleated cell number was recorded as an estimate derived from reference gene primer amplification. TCRdb's copy holds only in-frame clones and misses some; the assay was immunoSEQ multiplex PCR. D and trimming were read from the DNA, whereas the V and J calls and clone size are those reported in that table. The table has roughly 250,000 clones, about 80% seen once. The sequence came from a man aged 45-60 years with active or convalescent COVID-19. What was sequenced was peripheral blood. The chain has TRBV5-1 and TRBJ2-4; a possible D gene is TRBD2 (5 bases). The CDR3 here is CASSSRSPVRDIQYF. The CDR3 nucleotides are TGCGCCAGCAGCTCCCGGTCCCCGGTGAGGGACATTCAGTACTTC.